This entry concerns a single T cell receptor (beta chain). Unmatched junction bases numbered 16, after V lost 11 bases and J lost 0 bases. Germline CDR1 is LNHDA and CDR2 is SQIVND (reference sequence). The CDR3 totals 17 residues. This entry comes from a study of cytotoxic CD8 clonotypes in ibrutinib-treated CLL. Clones were sequenced by immunoSEQ multiplex PCR, and TCRdb holds only the in-frame ones, with some missing. The table records 250,000 to 350,000 clones, 60% to 80% of them present only once. Here the sequenced sample was PBMCs, taken at disease progression, from a patient treated with ibrutinib. The receptor's source is a human donor with chronic lymphocytic leukemia. The chain joins TRBV19 to TRBJ2-3; 8 bases are a match to TRBD2. The CDR3 bases are TGTGCCGTTCAGGGCGGGGGGCCAACTTCTAGCACAGATACGCAGTATTTT. It codes for CAVQGGGPTSSTDTQYF.